These 16 T cell receptor beta chains share one sample of origin, sequenced in a study of blood T cell repertoires in COVID-19. Sequencing used immunoSEQ multiplex PCR; TCRdb keeps in-frame clones, though not all of them. The sample records about 400,000 clones, around 90% being singletons. The sample taken for sequencing was peripheral blood. Source of these receptors: a human donor in a cohort sampled during active COVID-19.

The chain recombines TRBV2 with TRBJ1-3, with TRBD1 matching 7 bases. Germline CDR1 reads SNHLY; CDR2 reads FYNNEI. J was trimmed by 0 bases and V by 4 bases; bases with no gene match: 6. The CDR3 is 16 residues long. The CDR3 bases are TGTGCCAGCAGTGGATTTGGACAGGCCTCTGGAAACACCATATATTTT. Protein: CASSGFGQASGNTIYF. Together with reference TRBV2 and TRBJ1-3, the CDR3 gives the full variable domain: EPEVTQTPSHQVTQMGQEVILRCVPISNHLYFYWYRQILGQKVEFLVSFYNNEISEKSEIFDDQFSVERPDGSNFTLKIRSTKLEDSAMYFCASSGFGQASGNTIYFGEGSWLTVV.

A few counts support this clone. V gene TRBV5-1 combines with J gene TRBJ2-2; D remains ambiguous. The CDR3 is 14 residues long. Trimming stripped 3 bases from V and 5 bases from J, with 11 bases between. Per the germline V gene, CDR1 is SGHRS and CDR2 is YFSETQ. In DNA form, the CDR3 reads TGCGCCAGCAGCTCCGAGGCGCTGACCGGGGAGCTGTTTTTT. As protein: CASSSEALTGELFF.

The J gene is TRBJ2-1, the V gene TRBV30; D is unclear. Trimming cost V 5 bases and J 6 bases, with 17 bases left between them. CDR3 length equals 14 residues. CDR1 GTSNPN and CDR2 SVGIG come from the germline V gene (reference sequence). The CDR3 DNA follows: TGTGCCTGGGGTCGAGACTCGGTGGGCAATGAGCAGTTCTTC. Translation: CAWGRDSVGNEQFF.

The chain combines TRBV10-2 with TRBJ2-3; 9 nucleotides agree with TRBD2. The CDR3 has 15 amino acids. The J segment lost 1 base and the V segment lost 6 bases, leaving 5 bases of the junction unmatched. CDR1 and CDR2 from the germline V gene are WSHSY and SAAADI. The CDR3 here is CASRHRLAGTDTQYF. CDR3 coding DNA: TGCGCCAGCAGGCACCGACTAGCGGGCACAGATACGCAGTATTTT.

The chain employs TRBV11-2 and TRBJ2-5, with D maybe TRBD1 (5 bases). CDR1 is SGHAT and CDR2 is FQNNGV in the germline V gene. This CDR3 region has 16 residues. Deletions cut 5 bases from V and 4 bases from J, with 20 bases between. This CDR3 is CASSQRGRGRGETQYF. DNA of the CDR3: TGTGCCAGCAGCCAAAGGGGTAGGGGCCGAGGAGAGACCCAGTACTTC.

CDR3 sequence reads: CASSIIGTLNLETQYF. In DNA form, the CDR3 reads TGCGCCAGCAGCATAATCGGGACACTAAATCTGGAGACCCAGTACTTC. The chain is built from TRBV5-1 and TRBJ2-5, with a possible D match to TRBD1 (6 bases). The V gene's germline CDR1 is SGHRS and CDR2 YFSETQ. Deletions cut 4 bases from V and 5 bases from J, with 21 bases between. The CDR3 has 16 residues.

The DNA for the CDR3 is TGTGCCAGTAGTACCCTGCTGCAACGGGGGACCCTCTTGAACACCATATATTTT. Amino acid sequence: CASSTLLQRGTLLNTIYF. The chain recombines TRBV19 with TRBJ1-3; D might be TRBD1 (5 bases). The CDR3 extends over 18 amino acids. Trimming pared 4 bases from V and 7 bases from J, leaving 26 bases between. Germline V gene data show CDR1 as LNHDA and CDR2 as SQIVND (reference sequence).

The genes are TRBV9 and TRBJ2-3, with 7 bases matching TRBD2. CDR1 SGDLS and CDR2 YYNGEE come from the germline V gene. The J segment lost 6 bases and the V segment lost 4 bases, leaving 11 bases of the junction unmatched. There are 15 residues in the CDR3. The DNA for the CDR3 is TGTGCCAGCAGCCCCGGACTAGTTGGAGGGGATACGCAGTATTTT. This codes for CASSPGLVGGDTQYF.

The CDR3 coding sequence is TGTGCCAGCAGTTACTCACAGCTCTCTGGAAACACCATATATTTT. Translating gives CASSYSQLSGNTIYF. The rearrangement uses TRBV6-5 and TRBJ1-3; D unresolved. The V gene's germline CDR1 is MNHEY and CDR2 SVGAGI. CDR3 length: 15 amino acids. The V end was cut by 0 bases, the J end by 0 bases, with 6 bases between.

This chain joins TRBV7-2 and TRBJ2-2; the D is unclear. Trimming took 0 bases from V and 5 from J, leaving 13 bases between them. The CDR3 has 16 amino acids. CDR1 is SGHTA, CDR2 FQGNSA, per germline. Here the CDR3 reads CASSLAFAPVTGELFF. In DNA form, the CDR3 reads TGTGCCAGCAGCTTAGCGTTCGCACCAGTAACCGGGGAGCTGTTTTTT.

The V call is TRBV7-9, the J call TRBJ2-7, with TRBD1 identical over 10 bases. Looked up from germline, CDR1 is SEHNR and CDR2 is FQNEAQ (reference sequence). The CDR3 runs to 14 residues. J lost 3 bases, V lost 10 bases, and 9 bases had no gene match. This CDR3 is CATNRDRGNYEQYF. The CDR3 nucleotides read TGTGCCACGAACCGGGACAGGGGCAACTACGAGCAGTACTTC.

V and J are TRBV4-1 and TRBJ1-2; D not resolved. V shed 4 bases and J shed 8 bases, with 20 bases lying between them. This CDR3 is 15 amino acids long. Germline assignment: CDR1 MGHRA and CDR2 YSYEKL. Written as DNA, the CDR3 is TGCGCCAGCAGCCCCTTCTCGATTGCCGTGAGAGGCTACACCTTC. Amino acid sequence: CASSPFSIAVRGYTF.

V usage is TRBV29-1 and J usage is TRBJ1-2, with D possibly being TRBD1 (6 bases). The CDR3 extends over 13 amino acids. V lost 5 bases to trimming and J lost 4 bases, with 14 bases between them. Germline-derived CDR1 and CDR2 are SQVTM and ANQGSEA. CDR3 protein: CSVQSTGTYGYTF. Written as DNA, the CDR3 is TGCAGCGTTCAATCAACAGGGACCTATGGCTACACCTTC.

The chain joins TRBV7-2 to TRBJ2-5; 10 bases map to TRBD1. Germline V CDR1 and CDR2: SGHTA, FQGNSA. V gave up 1 base and J gave up 4 bases; unmatched junction bases: 3. The CDR3 totals 15 residues. Written as DNA, the CDR3 is TGTGCCAGCAGCTTAGGGCGGGACAGGGGAGAGACCCAGTACTTC. Translation: CASSLGRDRGETQYF.

V is TRBV12-3 or TRBV12-4 and J is TRBJ2-5, with TRBD1 matching over 7 bases. V lost 4 bases and J lost 3; bases outside the gene matches: 2. This CDR3 contains 13 residues. The DNA for the CDR3 is TGTGCCAGCAGTTGGGGGACAGAAGAGACCCAGTACTTC. Encoded protein: CASSWGTEETQYF.

The rearrangement uses TRBV28 and TRBJ1-6, with 7 nucleotides matching TRBD1. The V segment lost 10 bases and the J segment 9 bases; nucleotides outside the gene matches: 9. Germline V lookup: CDR1 MDHEN, CDR2 SYDVKM. CDR3 length: 13 residues. The CDR3 sequence: CAIRDRAGSPLHF. The CDR3 DNA follows: TGTGCCATCCGAGACAGGGCCGGTTCACCCCTCCACTTT.